By share, the clone carrying this TCR beta chain counts as medium-sized. Antigen: not known. Indicated time point: sample taken at primary tumor resection. The CDR3 sequence is 13 residues long. V was trimmed by 7 bases and J by 2 bases, leaving 12 bases between them. CDR1 is SGHTA, CDR2 FQGNSA, per germline. Each CDR3 protein gets one entry after TCRdb re-called the 5' RACE reads with MiXCR. Of over 2,000 distinct CDR3 sequences in the sample, around a fifth are singletons; the top ten hold 9.5%. This specimen belongs to a study of spatial heterogeneity in lung cancer. General study points: Mutation counts in tumors were tracked by counts of expanded intratumoral alpha and beta TCRs.

This sequence joins TRBV7-2 and TRBJ2-7; D not resolved. The TCR originated in a male donor with early-stage non-small cell lung cancer. The material sequenced was lung tumor tissue, taken at surgery. CDR3 bases: TGTGCCAGCACCTTCGGGCGGACCTACGAGCAGTACTTC. It encodes CASTFGRTYEQYF. Full variable domain (missing parts from reference TRBV7-2 and TRBJ2-7): GAGVSQSPSNKVTEKGKDVELRCDPISGHTALYWYRQSLGQGLEFLIYFQGNSAPDKSGLPSDRFSAERTGGSVSTLTIQRTQQEDSAVYLCASTFGRTYEQYFGPGTRLTVT.